These 14 T cell receptor beta chains came from one sample sequenced in a study of beta chain features in type 1 diabetes. Study-wide findings and caveats: All four CD4+ subsets of Type 1 diabetes patients contained TCRB CDR3s that were moderately but significantly shorter.

TCRB transcripts that were expressed got sequenced, as all of the isolated RNA had been reverse transcribed. Clones were read by immunoSEQ multiplex PCR, and TCRdb kept only the in-frame ones, dropping some. The table lists hundreds of thousands of clones, 11% to 15% of them singletons. Their cognate antigens are unknown. The sample consisted of naive CD4+ T cells from blood. These receptors were obtained from a man aged 18 to 29 with type 1 diabetes.

This chain uses TRBV14 with TRBJ2-2, with 9 bases lining up with TRBD2. Trimming removed 4 bases from V and 4 bases from J; junction bases left unmatched: 10. The CDR3 covers 17 residues. Germline V gives CDR1 SGHDN, CDR2 FVKESK. Here the CDR3 reads CASSRSVSGSRTGELFF. The CDR3 DNA is TGTGCCAGCAGCCGATCCGTTAGCGGGAGCCGCACCGGGGAGCTGTTTTTT.

About this clone itself: Other DNA sequences of this sample code for an identical CDR3. The chain is built from TRBV30 and TRBJ2-7; D not certain. Deletions cut 0 bases from V and 4 bases from J, with 7 bases between. The CDR3 totals 12 residues. CDR1 GTSNPN and CDR2 SVGIG come from the germline V gene (reference sequence). CDR3 sequence: CAWSVIGYEQYF. CDR3 coding DNA: TGTGCCTGGAGTGTAATTGGGTACGAGCAGTACTTC.

The chain links TRBV30 to TRBJ1-1, with TRBD1 matching over 7 bases. V lost 5 bases to trimming and J lost 4 bases; unmatched junction nucleotides: 10. From germline, CDR1 is GTSNPN and CDR2 SVGIG (reference sequence). This CDR3 is 14 amino acids long. The CDR3 is CAWRIRGPFTEAFF. The CDR3 DNA is TGTGCCTGGCGGATAAGGGGGCCCTTCACTGAAGCTTTCTTT.

This clone was found a few times. The rearrangement links TRBV7-9 to TRBJ2-7; TRBD2 agrees at 7 bases. Germline V gene lookup returns CDR1 SEHNR and CDR2 FQNEAQ (reference sequence). V was pared by 3 bases and J by 9 bases, with 5 bases of the junction left unmatched. The CDR3 loop spans 12 amino acids. The CDR3 DNA reads TGTGCCAGCAGCTTTCTCGGCGGGGGGCAGTACTTC. It encodes CASSFLGGGQYF.

The chain recombines TRBV25-1 with TRBJ2-3, with D hard to call. CDR3 length: 13 amino acids. V lost 6 bases and J 0 bases, leaving 7 bases between the germline ends. CDR1 and CDR2 (germline): MGHDK, SYGVNS. The CDR3 loop is CASRLSSTDTQYF. Written as DNA, the CDR3 is TGTGCCAGCAGACTATCTAGCACAGATACGCAGTATTTT.

This chain connects TRBV25-1 to TRBJ2-5; D is unclear. This CDR3 has 10 amino acids. Germline V lookup: CDR1 MGHDK, CDR2 SYGVNS. V shed 1 base and J shed 11 bases, with 5 bases lying between them. The CDR3 region is CASSEFRQYF. DNA for the CDR3: TGTGCCAGCAGTGAATTCCGGCAGTACTTC.

The rearrangement joins TRBV7-9 to TRBJ2-7; TRBD1 or TRBD2 may be the D gene (5 bases each). Germline assignment: CDR1 SEHNR and CDR2 FQNEAQ (reference sequence). This CDR3 is built from 14 residues. V gave up 5 bases and J gave up 1 base, with 12 bases separating them. CDR3 nucleotides: TGTGCCAGCAGCCCCGGGGCCCCTTCCTACGAGCAGTACTTC. Translating gives CASSPGAPSYEQYF.

This clone was detected only a few times. The chain combines TRBV2 with TRBJ2-7; D is perhaps TRBD1 (5 bases). Germline V gene data show CDR1 as SNHLY and CDR2 as FYNNEI. Trimming took off 3 bases at V and 4 bases at J, with 16 bases between the two ends. There are 15 residues in the CDR3. This CDR3 is CASSEDTRDLYEQYF. CDR3 DNA sequence: TGTGCCAGCAGTGAGGACACCCGTGACTTATACGAGCAGTACTTC.

The gene calls are TRBV30 and TRBJ1-1; D remains unclear. Trimming took off 5 bases at V and 11 bases at J, with 18 bases between the two ends. Germline-derived CDR1 and CDR2 are GTSNPN and SVGIG (reference sequence). The CDR3 is 12 residues long. The CDR3 spells CAWFPRVPEAFF. The CDR3 DNA is TGTGCCTGGTTCCCGAGAGTTCCCGAGGCTTTCTTT.

This chain links TRBV5-4 with TRBJ2-5; TRBD2 agrees at 8 bases. From germline, CDR1 is SGHNT and CDR2 YYREEE (reference sequence). This CDR3 comprises 14 residues. Trimming cost V 3 bases and J 5 bases; bases outside gene matches: 6. In nucleotides, the CDR3 is TGTGCCAGCAGCTCGGGGGGGGCTAAGGAGACCCAGTACTTC. Translating it yields CASSSGGAKETQYF.

The V and J genes are TRBV4-1 and TRBJ2-3, with 10 bases matching TRBD2. Germline V CDR1 and CDR2: MGHRA, YSYEKL. V shed 0 bases and J 7 bases; nucleotides not matched to a gene: 13. The CDR3 extends over 18 amino acids. In DNA, the CDR3 is TGCGCCAGCAGCCAAGATCCCCTGGCCAGCGGGAGGGCCAATACGCAGTATTTT. This encodes CASSQDPLASGRANTQYF.

The table lists this clone with a few counts. The chain couples TRBV30 to TRBJ1-3; maybe TRBD1 (5 bases). The V and J ends lost 2 bases and 2 bases respectively, with 10 bases between them. Per germline, CDR1 GTSNPN and CDR2 SVGIG (reference sequence). CDR3 length: 14 amino acids. DNA of the CDR3: TGTGCCTGGAGTCAGGGTGGGGCTGGAAACACCATATATTTT. It translates to CAWSQGGAGNTIYF. The full variable domain, its missing parts supplied by reference TRBV30 and TRBJ1-3, is SQTIHQWPATLVQPVGSPLSLECTVEGTSNPNLYWYRQAAGRGLQLLFYSVGIGQISSEVPQNLSASRPQDRQFILSSKKLLLSDSGFYLCAWSQGGAGNTIYFGEGSWLTVV.

This clone was recorded a few times. The J gene is TRBJ2-1, the V gene TRBV7-9; 9 bases align to TRBD1. CDR3 length equals 15 residues. Germline CDR1 and CDR2: SEHNR and FQNEAQ (reference sequence). J was trimmed by 4 bases and V by 6 bases; bases with no gene match: 7. This CDR3 reads CASSLRDRAYNEQFF. The CDR3 coding sequence is TGTGCCAGCAGTCTCCGGGACAGGGCTTACAATGAGCAGTTCTTC. The full variable domain, in which reference TRBV7-9 and TRBJ2-1 provide the parts outside the CDR3, is DTGVSQNPRHKITKRGQNVTFRCDPISEHNRLYWYRQTLGQGPEFLTYFQNEAQLEKSRLLSDRFSAERPKGSFSTLEIQRTEQGDSAMYLCASSLRDRAYNEQFFGPGTRLTVL.

This clone occurred a few times. V gene TRBV5-1 combines with J gene TRBJ2-3; a weak D match, TRBD1 (5 bases). CDR1 SGHRS and CDR2 YFSETQ come from the germline V gene. CDR3 length: 14 amino acids. V gave up 5 bases and J gave up 3 bases, with 13 bases separating them. This CDR3 reads CASSQGSATDTQYF. CDR3 nucleotides: TGCGCCAGCAGTCAGGGTTCTGCGACAGATACGCAGTATTTT.